Many counts were recorded for the clone carrying this TCR beta chain. What it recognizes is unknown. V lost 3 bases and J 3 bases, leaving 16 bases between the germline ends. This CDR3 contains 16 residues. From germline, CDR1 is SGHTA and CDR2 FQGNSA. The sample comes from a study of T cell repertoires in cytomegalovirus infection. Study details: The study used recently identified HLA-C-restricted and well-studied HLA-B-restricted CMV epitopes. Shared public TCR beta signatures pointed to both CMV infection and a matching HLA type. Study findings and constraints: Carriers of CMV plus the relevant HLA were identified by cumulative public TCR beta family frequency. Ex vivo, HLA-C-restricted CMV-specific TCR beta clonotypes prevailed over the rest of the response.

TCRdb reprocessed the reads with MiXCR, giving one entry per CDR3 protein. The sample lists approximately 590,000 distinct CDR3 sequences; 40% were seen once. The sample consisted of cultured PBMCs, taken from culture after CMV antigen stimulation. This clonotype originated in a human donor in good health (CMV status not recorded). Some clones in this sample may be carry-over from other donors' samples. The chain joins TRBV7-2 to TRBJ2-3, with a possible D match to TRBD2 (7 bases). This CDR3 is CASSFVRGALTDTQYF. The CDR3 region has the DNA TGTGCCAGCAGCTTTGTCCGGGGGGCTCTAACAGATACGCAGTATTTT.